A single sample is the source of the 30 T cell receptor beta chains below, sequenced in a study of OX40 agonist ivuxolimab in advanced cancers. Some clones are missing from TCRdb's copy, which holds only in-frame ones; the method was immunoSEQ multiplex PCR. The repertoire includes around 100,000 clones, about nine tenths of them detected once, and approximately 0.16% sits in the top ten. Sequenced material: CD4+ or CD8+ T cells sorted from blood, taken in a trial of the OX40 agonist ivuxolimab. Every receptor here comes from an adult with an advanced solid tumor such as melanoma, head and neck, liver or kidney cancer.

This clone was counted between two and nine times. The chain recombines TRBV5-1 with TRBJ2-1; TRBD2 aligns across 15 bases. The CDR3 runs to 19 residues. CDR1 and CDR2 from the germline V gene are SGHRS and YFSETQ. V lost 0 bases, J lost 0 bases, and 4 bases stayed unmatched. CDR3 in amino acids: CASSLDGTSGGSSYNEQFF. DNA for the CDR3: TGCGCCAGCAGCTTGGACGGGACTAGCGGGGGGAGCTCCTACAATGAGCAGTTCTTC. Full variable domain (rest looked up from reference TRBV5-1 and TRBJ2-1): KAGVTQTPRYLIKTRGQQVTLSCSPISGHRSVSWYQQTPGQGLQFLFEYFSETQRNKGNFPGRFSGRQFSNSRSEMNVSTLELGDSALYLCASSLDGTSGGSSYNEQFFGPGTRLTVL.

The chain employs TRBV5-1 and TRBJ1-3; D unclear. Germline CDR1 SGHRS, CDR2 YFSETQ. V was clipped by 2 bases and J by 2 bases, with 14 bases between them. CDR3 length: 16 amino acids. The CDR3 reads CASSFRASVPGNTIYF. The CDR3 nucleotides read TGCGCCAGCAGCTTCCGTGCGTCGGTCCCTGGAAACACCATATATTTT. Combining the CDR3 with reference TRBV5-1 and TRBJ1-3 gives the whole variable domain KAGVTQTPRYLIKTRGQQVTLSCSPISGHRSVSWYQQTPGQGLQFLFEYFSETQRNKGNFPGRFSGRQFSNSRSEMNVSTLELGDSALYLCASSFRASVPGNTIYFGEGSWLTVV.

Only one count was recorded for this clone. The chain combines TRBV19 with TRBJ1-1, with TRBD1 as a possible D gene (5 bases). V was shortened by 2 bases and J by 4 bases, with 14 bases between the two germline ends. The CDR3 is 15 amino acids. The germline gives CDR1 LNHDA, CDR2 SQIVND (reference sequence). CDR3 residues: CASSILFVGGTEAFF. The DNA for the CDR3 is TGTGCCAGTAGTATACTCTTCGTGGGGGGCACTGAAGCTTTCTTT.

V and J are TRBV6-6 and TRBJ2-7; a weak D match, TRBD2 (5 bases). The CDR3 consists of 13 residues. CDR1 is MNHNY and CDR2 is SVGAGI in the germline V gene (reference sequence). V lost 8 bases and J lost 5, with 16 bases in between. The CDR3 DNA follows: TGTGCCAGCTGGAGGACCCCGGGCGACGAGCAGTACTTC. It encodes CASWRTPGDEQYF.

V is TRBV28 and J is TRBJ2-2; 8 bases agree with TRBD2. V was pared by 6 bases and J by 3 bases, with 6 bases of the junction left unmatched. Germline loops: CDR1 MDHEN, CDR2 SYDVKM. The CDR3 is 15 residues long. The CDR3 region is CASSRGGWDTGELFF. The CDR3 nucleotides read TGTGCCAGCAGCCGGGGGGGTTGGGACACCGGGGAGCTGTTTTTT. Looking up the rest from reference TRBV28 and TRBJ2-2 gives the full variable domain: DVKVTQSSRYLVKRTGEKVFLECVQDMDHENMFWYRQDPGLGLRLIYFSYDVKMKEKGDIPEGYSVSREKKERFSLILESASTNQTSMYLCASSRGGWDTGELFFGEGSRLTVL.

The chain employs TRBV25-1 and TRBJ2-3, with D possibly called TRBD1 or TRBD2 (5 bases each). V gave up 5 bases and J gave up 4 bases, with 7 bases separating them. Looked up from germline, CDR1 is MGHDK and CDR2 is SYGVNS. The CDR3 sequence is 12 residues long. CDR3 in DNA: TGTGCCAGCAGTTGGGGACCAGATACGCAGTATTTT. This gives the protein CASSWGPDTQYF.

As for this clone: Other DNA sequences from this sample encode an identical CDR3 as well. CDR3 bases: TGTGCCAGCAGTGGCGGCAGTCAAGAGACCCAGTACTTC. Translation gives CASSGGSQETQYF. The genes are TRBV6-1 and TRBJ2-5; no clear D. Germline CDR1 MNHNS, CDR2 SASEGT. Trimming shortened V by 4 bases and J by 2 bases, and 8 bases separated the two germline ends. This CDR3 spans 13 amino acids.

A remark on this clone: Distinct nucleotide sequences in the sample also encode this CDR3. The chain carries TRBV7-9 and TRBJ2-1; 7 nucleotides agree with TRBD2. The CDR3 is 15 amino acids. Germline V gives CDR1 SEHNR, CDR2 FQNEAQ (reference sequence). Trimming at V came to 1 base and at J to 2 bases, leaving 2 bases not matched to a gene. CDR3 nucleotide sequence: TGTGCCAGCAGCTTAGGAGCGGGAACCTACAATGAGCAGTTCTTC. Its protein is CASSLGAGTYNEQFF.

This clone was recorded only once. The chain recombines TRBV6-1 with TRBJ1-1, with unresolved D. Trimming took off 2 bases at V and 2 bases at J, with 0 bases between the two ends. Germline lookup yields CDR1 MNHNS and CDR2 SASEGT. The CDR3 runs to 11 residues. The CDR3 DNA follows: TGTGCCAGCAGTGAAAACACTGAAGCTTTCTTT. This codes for CASSENTEAFF.

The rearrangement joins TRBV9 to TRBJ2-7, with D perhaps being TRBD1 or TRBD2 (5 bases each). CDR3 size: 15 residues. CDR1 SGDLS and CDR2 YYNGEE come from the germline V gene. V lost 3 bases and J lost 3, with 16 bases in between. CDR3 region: CASSAGWGRDYEQYF. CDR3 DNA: TGTGCCAGCAGCGCGGGATGGGGCAGAGACTACGAGCAGTACTTC. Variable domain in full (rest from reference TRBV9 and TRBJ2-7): DSGVTQTPKHLITATGQRVTLRCSPRSGDLSVYWYQQSLDQGLQFLIQYYNGEERAKGNILERFSAQQFPDLHSELNLSSLELGDSALYFCASSAGWGRDYEQYFGPGTRLTVT.

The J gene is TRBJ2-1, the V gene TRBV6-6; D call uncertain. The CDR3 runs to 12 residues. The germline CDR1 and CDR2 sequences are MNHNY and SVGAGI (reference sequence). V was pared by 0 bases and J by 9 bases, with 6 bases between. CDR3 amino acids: CASSYSRREQFF. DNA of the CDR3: TGTGCCAGCAGTTACTCCCGGCGTGAGCAGTTCTTC.

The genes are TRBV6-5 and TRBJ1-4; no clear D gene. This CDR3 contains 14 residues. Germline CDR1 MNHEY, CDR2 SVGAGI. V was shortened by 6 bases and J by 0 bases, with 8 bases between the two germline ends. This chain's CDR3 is CASSLTSTNEKLFF. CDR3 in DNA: TGTGCCAGCAGCTTAACATCAACTAATGAAAAACTGTTTTTT.

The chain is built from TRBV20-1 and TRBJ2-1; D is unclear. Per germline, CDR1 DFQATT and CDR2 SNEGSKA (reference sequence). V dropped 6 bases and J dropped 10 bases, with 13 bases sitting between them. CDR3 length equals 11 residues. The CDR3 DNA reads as TGCAGTGCCACCTCCCAACGGGAGCAGTTCTTC. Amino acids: CSATSQREQFF.

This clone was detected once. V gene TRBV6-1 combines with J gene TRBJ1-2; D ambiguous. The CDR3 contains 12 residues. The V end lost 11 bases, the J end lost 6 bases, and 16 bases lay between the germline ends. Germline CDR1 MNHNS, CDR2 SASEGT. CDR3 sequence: CAHSPALNGYTF. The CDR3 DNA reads TGTGCCCACTCCCCAGCACTTAATGGCTACACCTTC.

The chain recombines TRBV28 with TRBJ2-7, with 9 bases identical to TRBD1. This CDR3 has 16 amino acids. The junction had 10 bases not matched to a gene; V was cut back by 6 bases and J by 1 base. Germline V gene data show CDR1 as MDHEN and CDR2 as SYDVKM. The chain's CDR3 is CASRGTGGGPSYEQYF. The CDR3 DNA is TGTGCCAGCAGGGGAACAGGGGGCGGACCATCCTACGAGCAGTACTTC.

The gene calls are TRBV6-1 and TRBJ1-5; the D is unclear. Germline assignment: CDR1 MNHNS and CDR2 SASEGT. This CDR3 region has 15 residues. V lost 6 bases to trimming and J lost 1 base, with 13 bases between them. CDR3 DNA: TGTGCCAGCAGGGCTCTCGGGGTGAGCAATCAGCCCCAGCATTTT. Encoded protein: CASRALGVSNQPQHF.

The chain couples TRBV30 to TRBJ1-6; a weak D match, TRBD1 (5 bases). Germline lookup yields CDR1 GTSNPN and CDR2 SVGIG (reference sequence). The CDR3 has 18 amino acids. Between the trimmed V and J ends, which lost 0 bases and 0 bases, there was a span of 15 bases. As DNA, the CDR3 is TGTGCCTGGAGTGTACCGGGACCCCCGAGCTCCTATAATTCACCCCTCCACTTT. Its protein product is CAWSVPGPPSSYNSPLHF.

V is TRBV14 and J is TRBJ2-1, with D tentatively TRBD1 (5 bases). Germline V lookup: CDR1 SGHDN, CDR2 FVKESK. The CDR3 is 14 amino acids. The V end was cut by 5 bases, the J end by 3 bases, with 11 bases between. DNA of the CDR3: TGTGCCAGCAGCAAACAGGTGTTCTACAATGAGCAGTTCTTC. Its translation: CASSKQVFYNEQFF.

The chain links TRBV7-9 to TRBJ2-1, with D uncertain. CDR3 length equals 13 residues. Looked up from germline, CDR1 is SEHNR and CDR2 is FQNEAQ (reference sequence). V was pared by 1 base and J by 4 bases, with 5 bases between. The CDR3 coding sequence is TGTGCCAGCAGCTTAGGCAGATACAATGAGCAGTTCTTC. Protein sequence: CASSLGRYNEQFF.

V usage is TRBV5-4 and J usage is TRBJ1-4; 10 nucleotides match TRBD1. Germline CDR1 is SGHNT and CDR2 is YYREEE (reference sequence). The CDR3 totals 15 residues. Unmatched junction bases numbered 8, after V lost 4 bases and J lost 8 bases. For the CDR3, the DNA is TGTGCCAGCAGCATTGACAGGGGGCGGGGGGAAAAACTGTTTTTT. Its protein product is CASSIDRGRGEKLFF.

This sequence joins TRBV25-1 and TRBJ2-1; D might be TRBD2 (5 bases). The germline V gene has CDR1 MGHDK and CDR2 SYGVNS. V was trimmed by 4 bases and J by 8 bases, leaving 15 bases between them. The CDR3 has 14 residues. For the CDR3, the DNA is TGTGCCAGCAGTGTTATCTCGGGGTTGGATGAGCAGTTCTTC. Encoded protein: CASSVISGLDEQFF.

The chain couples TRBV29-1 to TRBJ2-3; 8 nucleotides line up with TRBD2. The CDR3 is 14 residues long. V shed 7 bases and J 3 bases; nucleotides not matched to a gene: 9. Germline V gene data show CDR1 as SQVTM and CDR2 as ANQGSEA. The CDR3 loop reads CSAGGAALTDTQYF. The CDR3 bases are TGCAGCGCGGGAGGGGCGGCCCTAACAGATACGCAGTATTTT.

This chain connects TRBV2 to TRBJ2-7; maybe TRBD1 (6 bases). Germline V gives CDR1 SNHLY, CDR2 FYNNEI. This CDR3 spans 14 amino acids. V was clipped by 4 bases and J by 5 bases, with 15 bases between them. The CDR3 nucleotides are TGTGCCAGCAGTGTTGGGAGCCGACAGGACGAGCAGTACTTC. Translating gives CASSVGSRQDEQYF.

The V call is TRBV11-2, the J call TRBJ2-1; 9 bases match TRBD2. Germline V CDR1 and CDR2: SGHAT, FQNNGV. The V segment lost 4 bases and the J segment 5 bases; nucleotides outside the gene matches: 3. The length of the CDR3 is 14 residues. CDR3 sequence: CASSSSGDDNEQFF. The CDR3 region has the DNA TGTGCCAGCAGCTCTAGCGGGGACGACAATGAGCAGTTCTTC.

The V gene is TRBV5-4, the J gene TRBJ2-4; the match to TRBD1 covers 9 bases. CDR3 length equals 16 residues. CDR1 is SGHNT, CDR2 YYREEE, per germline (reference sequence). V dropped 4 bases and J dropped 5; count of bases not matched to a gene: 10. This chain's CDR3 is CASSRPTGQGQNIQYF. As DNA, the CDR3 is TGTGCCAGCAGCCGACCCACCGGACAGGGGCAAAACATTCAGTACTTC.

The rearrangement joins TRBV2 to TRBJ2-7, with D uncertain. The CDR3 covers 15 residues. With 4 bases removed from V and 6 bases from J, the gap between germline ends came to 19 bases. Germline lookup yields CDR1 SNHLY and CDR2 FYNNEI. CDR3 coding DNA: TGTGCCAGCAGTGTTTCGGGTTCGGGCCCTAGCGAGCAGTACTTC. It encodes CASSVSGSGPSEQYF. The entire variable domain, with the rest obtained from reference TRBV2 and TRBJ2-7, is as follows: EPEVTQTPSHQVTQMGQEVILRCVPISNHLYFYWYRQILGQKVEFLVSFYNNEISEKSEIFDDQFSVERPDGSNFTLKIRSTKLEDSAMYFCASSVSGSGPSEQYFGPGTRLTVT.

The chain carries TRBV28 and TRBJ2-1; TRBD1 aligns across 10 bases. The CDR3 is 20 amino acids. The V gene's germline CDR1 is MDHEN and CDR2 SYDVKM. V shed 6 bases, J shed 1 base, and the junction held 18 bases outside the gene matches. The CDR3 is CASREIAGTGVSPSYNEQFF. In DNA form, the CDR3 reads TGTGCCAGCAGAGAAATAGCCGGGACAGGGGTTTCTCCGTCCTACAATGAGCAGTTCTTC.

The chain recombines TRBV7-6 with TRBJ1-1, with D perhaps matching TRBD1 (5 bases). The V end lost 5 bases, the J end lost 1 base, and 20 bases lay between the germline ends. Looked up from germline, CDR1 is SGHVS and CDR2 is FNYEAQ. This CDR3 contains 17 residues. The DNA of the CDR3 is TGTGCCAGCAGCCCAACCAGTCTGGGACTAAAGAACACTGAAGCTTTCTTT. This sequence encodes CASSPTSLGLKNTEAFF.

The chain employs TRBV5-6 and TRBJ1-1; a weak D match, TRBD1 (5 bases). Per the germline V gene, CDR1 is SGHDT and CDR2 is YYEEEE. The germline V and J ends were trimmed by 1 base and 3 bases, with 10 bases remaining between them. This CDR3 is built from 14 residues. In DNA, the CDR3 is TGTGCCAGCAGCTTGTTCCAGGGACACACTGAAGCTTTCTTT. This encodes CASSLFQGHTEAFF.

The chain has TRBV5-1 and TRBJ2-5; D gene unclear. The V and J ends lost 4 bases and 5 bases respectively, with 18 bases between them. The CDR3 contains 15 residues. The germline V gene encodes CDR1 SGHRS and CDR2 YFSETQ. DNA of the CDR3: TGCGCCAGCAGCCCCCAAAGTCGATCTGAGGAGACCCAGTACTTC. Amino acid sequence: CASSPQSRSEETQYF.